The clone carrying this TCR beta chain has only a few counts. What it binds is not known. The CDR3 is 15 residues long. CDR1 is SGHTA, CDR2 FQGTGA, per germline. V gave up 4 bases and J gave up 3 bases, with 12 bases separating them. The data were taken from a study of shared clonotypes between healthy human individuals. The study's findings and limits: Larger estimated richness was generally recorded for naive subsets relative to memory subsets.

Sequencing was performed with immunoSEQ multiplex PCR; in TCRdb, only in-frame clones are kept and a portion is missing. The sample consists of some 240,000 clones, over 60% of them appearing once. This chain connects TRBV7-3 to TRBJ1-4, with a weak D call TRBD1 (6 bases). This clonotype was obtained from a man aged 25 to 40 in good health. What was sequenced was memory CD4+ T cells sorted from blood. Documented subset: CD45RA-negative fraction. CDR3 residues: CASSSTGRPNEKLFF. CDR3 in DNA: TGTGCCAGCAGCTCAACAGGGCGGCCTAATGAAAAACTGTTTTTT.